A selection of T cell receptor beta chains follows, all from one sample in a study of shared clonotypes between healthy human individuals. TCRdb's copy holds only in-frame clones and misses some; the assay was immunoSEQ multiplex PCR. The sample has 2 million to 3 million clones, 90% to 95% seen once. Specimen: naive CD4+ T cells from PBMCs. The receptor source for this set is a man aged 18 to 29 in good health. Some clones in this sample may be carry-over from other donors' samples. Both conserved end residues are part of each CDR3. The order of the fields is clone size, V gene, J gene, D gene, CDR3 DNA, CDR3 protein. A D gene is named only where the DNA matches it firmly. Expanded clones are given a class, and other clones once, few, many or no size at all.

once	TRBV28	TRBJ2-1	NA	TGTGCCAGCCTGAGCAGGGCAAAGTCCTACAATGAGCAGTTCTTC	CASLSRAKSYNEQFF
NA	TRBV13	TRBJ1-5	NA	TGTGCCAGCAGCTTAGGCCTTGGGGCGGGCCTTAGCAATCAGCCCCAGCATTTT	CASSLGLGAGLSNQPQHF
NA	TRBV10-2	TRBJ2-7	TRBD2	TGCGCCAGCGGTTCTAGCGGGACTCACTTC	CASGSSGTHF
NA	TRBV5-1	TRBJ1-2	TRBD1	TGCGCCAGCAGCTTGTCGGCACAGGGGGCGAATGGCTACACCTTC	CASSLSAQGANGYTF
NA	TRBV5-1	TRBJ2-7	NA	TGCGCCAGCAGCAATACCGGACTAAACTACGAGCAGTACTTC	CASSNTGLNYEQYF
once	TRBV7-3	TRBJ2-3	TRBD2	TGTGCCAGCAGCTTAACTGGCGGGAGAGGTGGCACAGATACGCAGTATTTT	CASSLTGGRGGTDTQYF
NA	TRBV4-3	TRBJ2-5	TRBD2	TGCGCCAGCAGCCAAGCGCTAGCGGCACAAGAGACCCAGTACTTC	CASSQALAAQETQYF
NA	TRBV2	TRBJ2-7	NA	TGTGCCAGCAGGTACGAGGGAGCCCCCTACGAGCAGTACTTC	CASRYEGAPYEQYF
NA	TRBV5-1	TRBJ2-1	NA	TGCGCCAGCAGCTATTCAGGGTATGAGCAGTTCTTC	CASSYSGYEQFF
once	TRBV28	TRBJ2-7	TRBD2	TGTGCCAGCAGTAGCCTCACTAGCGGGAGTGCGGGGGAGCAGTACTTC	CASSSLTSGSAGEQYF
NA	TRBV5-1	TRBJ2-7	TRBD1	TGCGCCAGCAGCTTTGGACAGGGGACGTACGAGCAGTACTTC	CASSFGQGTYEQYF
NA	TRBV5-6	TRBJ2-2	NA	TGTGCCAGCAGCTTGGGGGGAGCCCTTGGGCGAGTTGACGGGGAGCTGTTTTTT	CASSLGGALGRVDGELFF
once	TRBV6-5	TRBJ1-6	NA	TGTGCCAGCAGTCCCGGGACTCCCGGGAGGTCACCCCTCCACTTT	CASSPGTPGRSPLHF
NA	TRBV27	TRBJ1-1	NA	TGTGCCAGCAGTTTATCTCGGCGGCAGAACACTGAAGCTTTCTTT	CASSLSRRQNTEAFF
NA	TRBV25-1	TRBJ2-3	NA	TGTGCCAGCAGCCCCAGGACCCAGCCGCAATCCGATACGCAGTATTTT	CASSPRTQPQSDTQYF
NA	TRBV5-1	TRBJ1-1	NA	TGCGCCAGCAGCTTAACAGGGTTCACTGAAGCTTTCTTT	CASSLTGFTEAFF
once	TRBV28	TRBJ2-7	TRBD1	TGTGCCAGCAGTCGTCACCGACAGGGGGTGGGCGAGCAGTACTTC	CASSRHRQGVGEQYF
NA	TRBV28	TRBJ2-7	TRBD1	TGTGCCAGCAGTCCTTCGCTAGGGACAGGGGTTCCCTACGAGCAGTACTTC	CASSPSLGTGVPYEQYF